This TCR beta chain was observed in a study of cytomegalovirus exposure and HLA in healthy donors. Study background: Earlier, some 180 million T cells were analyzed, and more than 100 million unique TCR beta sequences were found among them.

The PCR contained 60 Vbeta and 13 Jbeta primers. The data were produced by immunoSEQ multiplex PCR, yet TCRdb's version contains in-frame clones alone and is incomplete. The sample holds under 150,000 clones, roughly 80% seen once. Trimming stripped 0 bases from V and 7 bases from J, with 14 bases between. The germline gives CDR1 SGDLS, CDR2 YYNGEE. This CDR3 is 15 amino acids long. This sequence was found in a woman between 45 and 65 years old in good health and CMV-seropositive. What was sequenced was PBMCs. This rearrangement joins TRBV9 to TRBJ2-1; D is perhaps TRBD1 (6 bases). The CDR3 reads CASSVATGWGNEQFF. CDR3 coding DNA: TGTGCCAGCAGCGTAGCAACAGGGTGGGGGAATGAGCAGTTCTTC.